This is a list of T cell receptor beta chains from one sample in a study of cytomegalovirus exposure and HLA in healthy donors. The table came from immunoSEQ multiplex PCR; TCRdb's copy has only in-frame clones and leaves some out. The profile shows around 28,000 clones, around nine tenths of them singletons. Sequenced sample: PBMCs. These receptors all stem from a boy between 10 and 17 years old in good health and CMV-seronegative. The CDR3 runs from the conserved cysteine through the conserved F or W. Each record gives: V gene, D gene, J gene, clone size, CDR3 DNA, CDR3 protein. D genes are given only for firm matches. Where a row states a size, it is once, few, many or the class of an expanded clone; other rows omit it.

TRBV5-8	TRBD1	TRBJ1-2	.	TGTGCCAGCAGCATTCACGGGACAGGGGGCGGCTACACCTTC	CASSIHGTGGGYTF
TRBV4-3	TRBD1	TRBJ2-7	few	TGCGCCAGCAGCACCGGGACAGGGGTCCACGAGCAGTACTTC	CASSTGTGVHEQYF
TRBV27	.	TRBJ2-7	.	TGTGCCAGTAGCACAAGGGGCGGCGAGCAGTACTTC	CASSTRGGEQYF
TRBV5-1	.	TRBJ1-1	.	TGCGCCAGCAGCCAATACTCATCCTTGCGGAACACTGAAGCTTTCTTT	CASSQYSSLRNTEAFF
TRBV5-1	TRBD2	TRBJ2-7	once	TGCGCCAGCAGCCACGGACTAGCGGGGGCCTACGAGCAGTACTTC	CASSHGLAGAYEQYF
TRBV2	TRBD2	TRBJ2-3	.	TGTGCCAGTAGGGGACTAGCGGGGGGCCATTTATACACAGATACGCAGTATTTT	CASRGLAGGHLYTDTQYF
TRBV7-9	TRBD1	TRBJ2-7	.	TGTGCCAGCAGCCCTCAAGGACAGGGGGCTTACGAGCAGTGCTTC	CASSPQGQGAYEQCF
TRBV9	TRBD1	TRBJ2-7	.	TGTGCCAGCAGCGCGAGGACAGGGGTTGGCTACGAGCAGTACTTC	CASSARTGVGYEQYF
TRBV5-4	TRBD1	TRBJ1-4	.	TGTGCCAGCAGCTGGGACAGAACTAATGAAAAACTGTTTTTT	CASSWDRTNEKLFF
TRBV5-1	TRBD1	TRBJ2-4	.	TGCGCCAGCAGTCAGACCGGGACAGGCAAAGTCATTCAGTACTTC	CASSQTGTGKVIQYF
TRBV7-9	TRBD2	TRBJ2-5	.	TGTGCCAGCAGCTTTGTCGGGGGGGCCAAAGAGACCCAGTACTTC	CASSFVGGAKETQYF
TRBV7-9	.	TRBJ2-5	.	TGTGCCAGCAGCTTCCTCCCGTATGAGACCCAGTACTTC	CASSFLPYETQYF
TRBV6-6	.	TRBJ2-3	.	TGTGCCAGCAGTTCAGATACAGATACGCAGTATTTT	CASSSDTDTQYF
TRBV15	TRBD1	TRBJ2-7	.	TGTGCCACCAGCACCCAGACAGGGGGCGTTTACGAGCAGTACTTC	CATSTQTGGVYEQYF
TRBV13	.	TRBJ2-2	.	TGTGCCAGCAGCAGCGGAGAACGGACCCCGGACAGAGGTATTGCCGGGGAGCTGTTTTTT	CASSSGERTPDRGIAGELFF
TRBV11-2	TRBD1	TRBJ2-3	once	TGTGCCAGCAGCGCCCGGGACAGGGGGCCCAGCACAGATACGCAGTATTTT	CASSARDRGPSTDTQYF
TRBV6-5	.	TRBJ2-6	.	TGTGCCAGCAGTTACTCTGAGGGCTCTGGGGCCAACGTCCTGACTTTC	CASSYSEGSGANVLTF
TRBV2	TRBD2	TRBJ2-3	.	TGTGCCAGCGAACTAGCGGGTCTTAGCACAGATACGCAGTATTTT	CASELAGLSTDTQYF
TRBV28	TRBD2	TRBJ2-1	.	TGTGCCAGCAGCCTTACTAGCGCATCCTACAATGAGCAGTTCTTC	CASSLTSASYNEQFF
TRBV12-5	TRBD1	TRBJ2-7	.	TGTGCTAGTGGGGGGACAGGGGGCGCAGGCTCCTACGAGCAGTACTTC	CASGGTGGAGSYEQYF
TRBV28	.	TRBJ1-4	.	TGTGCCAGCAGTTTTGGGGGCAGAAACCTGTTTTTT	CASSFGGRNLFF
TRBV4-1	.	TRBJ1-2	.	TGCGCCAGCAGCCAGGGGGAGGTTTCTAACTATGGCTACACCTTC	CASSQGEVSNYGYTF
TRBV12-2	.	TRBJ2-3	once	TGTGCAAGTCGCTTAGCGGTGACAGGGAAAATCGAGTGCACAGATACGCAGTATTTT	CASRLAVTGKIECTDTQYF
TRBV4-1	TRBD1	TRBJ1-5	.	TGCGCCAGCAGCCGGACAGGGGACCACAATCAGCCCCAGCATTTT	CASSRTGDHNQPQHF
TRBV4-3	TRBD1	TRBJ2-7	.	TGCGCCAGCAGCCAAGAATCGGACAGGTTAAGCTCCTACGAGCAGTACTTC	CASSQESDRLSSYEQYF
TRBV11-2	TRBD2	TRBJ2-3	.	TGTGCCAGCAGAACCACTAGCGGAAGCACAGATACGCAGTATTTT	CASRTTSGSTDTQYF
TRBV5-1	.	TRBJ2-7	.	TGCGCCAGCAGCGTGGGGCCGGGACACTTATCCTACGAGCAGTACTTC	CASSVGPGHLSYEQYF
TRBV5-1	.	TRBJ2-3	.	TGCGCCAGCAGGCCCTCCACGGGATCCCTCGCGGATACGCAGTATTTT	CASRPSTGSLADTQYF
TRBV5-6	.	TRBJ1-5	.	TGTGCCAGCAGCTTGGGGCACCTTCCGTATCAGCCCCAGCATTTT	CASSLGHLPYQPQHF
TRBV7-9	.	TRBJ1-3	once	TGTGCCAGCAGCAACATCAGGGGATCTGGAAACACCATATATTTT	CASSNIRGSGNTIYF
TRBV4-1	.	TRBJ2-1	few	TGCGCCAGCAGCCATCCCTTTTCGGACAATGAGCAGTTCTTC	CASSHPFSDNEQFF
TRBV28	.	TRBJ1-2	.	TGTGCCAGCAGTCCCCCTGGCAGGGAACGAAATCTAGGGCTCTATGGCTACACCTTC	CASSPPGRERNLGLYGYTF
TRBV19	.	TRBJ2-5	.	TGTGCCAGTAGTATAGAGCTAGCGGAGACCCAGTACTTC	CASSIELAETQYF
TRBV7-2	TRBD2	TRBJ2-3	.	TGTGCCAGCAGCTCCGGGACTAAGAGCACAGATACGCAGTATTTT	CASSSGTKSTDTQYF
TRBV27	TRBD1	TRBJ1-6	once	TGTGCCAGCAGCCGAACAGGGGATAATTCACCCCTCCACTTT	CASSRTGDNSPLHF
TRBV7-9	.	TRBJ1-2	.	TGTGCCAGCAGCTTTGGGCAGTCGGGGAGGCTCTATGGCTACACCTTC	CASSFGQSGRLYGYTF
TRBV25-1	TRBD2	TRBJ2-1	.	TGTGCCAGCAGTGTCGCGGGGAGGGACGATGAGCAGTTCTTC	CASSVAGRDDEQFF
TRBV6-1	.	TRBJ2-3	.	TGTGCCAGCAGTGAACGGAGCGGGAGCACAGATACGCAGTATTTT	CASSERSGSTDTQYF
TRBV7-9	.	TRBJ2-7	.	TGTGCCAGCAGCTTAGATGTAGGGACTTACGAGCAGTACTTC	CASSLDVGTYEQYF
TRBV4-3	.	TRBJ1-2	few	TGCGCCAGCAGCCAAGATGACAGTACCTTCGGGTTCTATGGCTACACCTTC	CASSQDDSTFGFYGYTF
TRBV2	TRBD1	TRBJ2-3	.	TGTGCCAGCAGGCGACAGGGAAGGACCACAGATACGCAGTATTTT	CASRRQGRTTDTQYF
TRBV6-1	TRBD1	TRBJ1-1	.	TGTGCCAGCAGTGAACGGGACAGGGAAGGATACACTGAAGCTTTCTTT	CASSERDREGYTEAFF
TRBV6-4	.	TRBJ1-6	.	TGTGCCAGCAGTGACCGGGAGGATTCACCCCTCCACTTT	CASSDREDSPLHF
TRBV5-1	.	TRBJ2-5	.	TGCGCCAGCAGCTTGGGGCTAGCCCGGCAAGAGACCCAGTACTTC	CASSLGLARQETQYF
TRBV13	TRBD2	TRBJ2-5	.	TGTGCCAGCAGCTTATTAGGCGGGGGGCACCGAATGGGCCCCCAAGAGACCCAGTACTTC	CASSLLGGGHRMGPQETQYF
TRBV21-1	.	TRBJ1-5	few	TGTGCCAGCAGCACTCGCGGTTGCAATCAGCCCCAGCATTTT	CASSTRGCNQPQHF
TRBV5-6	TRBD1	TRBJ2-3	.	TGTGCCAGCAGCTTGCGGACAGGGACTAGCACAGATACGCAGTATTTT	CASSLRTGTSTDTQYF